This T cell receptor (beta chain) was retrieved from a study of blood T cell repertoires in COVID-19. About the study: The United States, Italy and Spain supplied acute and convalescent COVID-19 samples. PBMCs, B-cell-depleted T cells, or T cells provided the cDNA or gDNA that made up the material.

The CDR3 length is 14 residues. Germline V lookup: CDR1 LNHDA, CDR2 SQIVND (reference sequence). V was pared by 7 bases and J by 10 bases, with 12 bases of the junction left unmatched. Original methodology: Estimation of nucleated cell counts relied on the amplification of reference gene primers. Method: immunoSEQ multiplex PCR; TCRdb's copy keeps in-frame clones and lacks some. V, J and clone size derive from that table, while D and trimming were established from the DNA sequence. The table has roughly 78,000 clones, around 89% seen once; the top ten hold 0.55% to 0.75%. This rearrangement joins TRBV19 to TRBJ1-5; TRBD1 matches at 8 bases. This receptor was identified in a man aged 55 to 70 with acute or convalescent COVID-19. Sequencing input: peripheral blood. CDR3 protein: CASTIGTGDRPQHF. CDR3 bases: TGTGCCAGTACTATCGGGACAGGAGATCGCCCCCAGCATTTT. Variable domain in full (rest from reference TRBV19 and TRBJ1-5): DGGITQSPKYLFRKEGQNVTLSCEQNLNHDAMYWYRQDPGQGLRLIYYSQIVNDFQKGDIAEGYSVSREKKESFPLTVTSAQKNPTAFYLCASTIGTGDRPQHFGDGTRLSIL.